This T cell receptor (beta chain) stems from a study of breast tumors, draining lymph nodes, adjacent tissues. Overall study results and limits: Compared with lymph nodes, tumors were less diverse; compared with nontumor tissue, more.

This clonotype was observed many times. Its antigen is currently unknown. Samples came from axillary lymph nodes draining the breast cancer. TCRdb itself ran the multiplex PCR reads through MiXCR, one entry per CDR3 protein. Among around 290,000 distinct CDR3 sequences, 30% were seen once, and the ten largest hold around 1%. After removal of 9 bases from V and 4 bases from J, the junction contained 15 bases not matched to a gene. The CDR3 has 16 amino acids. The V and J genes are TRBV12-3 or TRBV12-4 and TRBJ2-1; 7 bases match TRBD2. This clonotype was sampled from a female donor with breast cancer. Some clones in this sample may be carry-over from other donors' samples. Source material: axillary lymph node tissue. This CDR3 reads CASGDLIAGPYNEQFF. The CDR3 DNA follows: TGTGCCAGTGGTGACCTGATAGCGGGCCCTTACAATGAGCAGTTCTTC.